A single sample is the source of the 29 T cell receptor beta chains below, sequenced in a study of blood T cell repertoires in COVID-19. Data came from immunoSEQ multiplex PCR; TCRdb stores just in-frame clones and leaves some out. The data contain around 380,000 clones, around 87% of them singletons. Sequencing was done on a sample of PBMCs or T cells enriched from blood (not recorded which). These receptors were collected from a man aged 30-40 years who had recovered from COVID-19.

The gene calls are TRBV7-2 and TRBJ2-5; 8 bases are shared with TRBD2. This CDR3 spans 20 amino acids. The germline V gene has CDR1 SGHTA and CDR2 FQGNSA. V was pared by 0 bases and J by 2 bases, with 17 bases of the junction left unmatched. The CDR3 sequence is CASSLALSTWGLGTQETQYF. The CDR3 DNA sequence: TGTGCCAGCAGCTTAGCGCTCTCTACGTGGGGACTAGGGACTCAAGAGACCCAGTACTTC.

V and J are TRBV5-1 and TRBJ2-7, with TRBD2 matching over 9 bases. Per the germline V gene, CDR1 is SGHRS and CDR2 is YFSETQ. Losses at the gene ends were 5 bases for V and 2 bases for J; bases not matched to a gene: 2. The CDR3 is 13 amino acids. CDR3 protein: CASRGTSPYEQYF. DNA of the CDR3: TGCGCCAGCAGAGGGACTAGCCCCTACGAGCAGTACTTC.

Here the CDR3 reads CASSLVEKLFF. Here the CDR3 DNA reads TGTGCCAGCAGCTTGGTAGAAAAACTGTTTTTT. V is TRBV5-8 and J is TRBJ1-4; D remains unclear. There are 11 residues in the CDR3. CDR1 is SGHTS and CDR2 is YDEGEE in the germline V gene. The ends were cut back, 0 bases at V and 8 bases at J, with 2 bases in the middle.

The chain carries TRBV6-5 and TRBJ1-2; D is ambiguous. The CDR3 loop spans 15 amino acids. Trimming shortened V by 0 bases and J by 5 bases, and 13 bases separated the two germline ends. CDR1 and CDR2 from the germline V gene are MNHEY and SVGAGI. DNA for the CDR3: TGTGCCAGCAGTTACTCGACTGCCCATGGGTATGGCTACACCTTC. Its protein is CASSYSTAHGYGYTF.

This clone showed up just a few times. This chain uses TRBV19 with TRBJ1-2, with D possibly matching TRBD1 (5 bases). Trimming shortened V by 4 bases and J by 3 bases, and 6 bases separated the two germline ends. Germline values: CDR1 LNHDA, CDR2 SQIVND (reference sequence). The CDR3 has 12 residues. DNA of the CDR3: TGTGCCAGTAGTAGGGGGGACTATGGCTACACCTTC. It encodes CASSRGDYGYTF.

The chain joins TRBV3-1 (or the pseudogene TRBV3-2) to TRBJ2-7; 7 bases are shared with TRBD1. Trimming took 3 bases from V and 5 from J; bases not matched to a gene: 10. The CDR3 length is 15 residues. Germline CDR1 and CDR2: LGHDT and YNNKEL (reference sequence). CDR3 coding DNA: TGTGCCAGCAGCCAGTCCGAGACAGGGTGGGACGAGCAGTACTTC. Translating gives CASSQSETGWDEQYF.

The rearrangement uses TRBV18 and TRBJ1-1; 7 bases match TRBD1. V gave up 4 bases and J gave up 0 bases; unmatched junction bases: 2. Germline values: CDR1 KGHSH, CDR2 LQKENI. CDR3 length: 14 residues. DNA for the CDR3: TGTGCCAGCTCACGACAGGGAATGAACACTGAAGCTTTCTTT. Translated: CASSRQGMNTEAFF.

The chain couples TRBV7-9 to TRBJ2-3; 9 bases agree with TRBD2. CDR1 SEHNR and CDR2 FQNEAQ come from the germline V gene (reference sequence). The CDR3 extends over 14 amino acids. V lost 7 bases, J lost 7 bases, and 9 bases stayed unmatched. CDR3 bases: TGTGCCAGCAACGGCGGCGGGGGGGAATATACGCAGTATTTT. Encoded protein: CASNGGGGEYTQYF.

In nucleotides, the CDR3 is TGTGCCAGCAGTGAAACTGGAGGTTACGGGTCACCCCTCCACTTT. Residues: CASSETGGYGSPLHF. The V gene is TRBV6-4, the J gene TRBJ1-6; D ambiguous. Germline assignment: CDR1 MRHNA and CDR2 SNTAGT. The CDR3 is 15 residues long. V shed 3 bases and J shed 10 bases, with 16 bases lying between them.

This clone occurred once. This chain joins TRBV27 and TRBJ1-1; possibly TRBD1 for D (5 bases). This CDR3 is 12 amino acids long. V lost 8 bases to trimming and J lost 3 bases, with 10 bases between them. The V gene's germline CDR1 is MNHEY and CDR2 SMNVEV (reference sequence). CDR3 sequence (DNA): TGTGCCAGCTCAGGGAGGGACACTGAAGCTTTCTTT. The encoded protein is CASSGRDTEAFF.

This clone was seen a single time. The J gene is TRBJ2-3, the V gene TRBV13, with D uncertain. Germline V lookup: CDR1 PRHDT, CDR2 FYEKMQ (reference sequence). The CDR3 consists of 16 residues. V was pared by 5 bases and J by 0 bases, with 15 bases between. The CDR3 region is CASSLLQRTSTDTQYF. The CDR3 coding sequence is TGTGCCAGCAGCCTCCTACAGAGAACTAGCACAGATACGCAGTATTTT.

The chain joins TRBV19 to TRBJ1-5; a weak D match, TRBD1 (5 bases). Germline lookup yields CDR1 LNHDA and CDR2 SQIVND (reference sequence). Deletions cut 7 bases from V and 2 bases from J, with 18 bases between. The CDR3 totals 16 residues. This CDR3 reads CASTPLGGIGNQPQHF. In DNA, the CDR3 is TGTGCCAGTACCCCGTTGGGGGGAATCGGCAATCAGCCCCAGCATTTT.

The chain employs TRBV14 and TRBJ2-2, with D perhaps matching TRBD2 (6 bases). Germline V gene lookup returns CDR1 SGHDN and CDR2 FVKESK. V lost 5 bases and J lost 4, with 11 bases in between. This CDR3 has 14 amino acids. The CDR3 bases are TGTGCCAGCAGCAGGGCGGGGTCCACCGGGGAGCTGTTTTTT. This translates into CASSRAGSTGELFF.

This sequence joins TRBV24-1 and TRBJ2-1, with TRBD1 as a possible D gene (5 bases). The germline V and J ends were trimmed by 0 bases and 12 bases, with 11 bases remaining between them. This CDR3 has 13 residues. Germline V gives CDR1 KGHDR, CDR2 SFDVKD. The CDR3 here is CATSDLQNRGQFF. The CDR3 DNA reads TGTGCCACCAGTGATTTGCAAAATAGGGGGCAGTTCTTC.

This clone occurred a few times. This chain joins TRBV2 and TRBJ1-5; D gene ambiguous. The length of the CDR3 is 15 residues. Deletions cut 1 base from V and 5 bases from J, with 12 bases between. Germline CDR1 SNHLY, CDR2 FYNNEI. The CDR3 DNA reads as TGTGCCAGCAGTGAAGTTTCGGGAGGCTATCAGCCCCAGCATTTT. It translates to CASSEVSGGYQPQHF.

The CDR3 here is CATSRTGDRNQPQHF. CDR3 in DNA: TGCGCCACCTCCCGGACAGGGGATCGCAATCAGCCCCAGCATTTT. V and J are TRBV10-2 and TRBJ1-5, with 9 bases fitting TRBD1. Germline V CDR1 and CDR2: WSHSY, SAAADI. The V segment lost 10 bases and the J segment 2 bases; nucleotides outside the gene matches: 9. CDR3 length: 15 amino acids.

This clone showed up just a few times. The chain recombines TRBV5-1 with TRBJ1-1, with 10 bases identical to TRBD1. Germline assignment: CDR1 SGHRS and CDR2 YFSETQ. With V trimmed by 2 bases and J by 1 base, 5 bases remained unmatched. The CDR3 totals 16 residues. The CDR3 reads CASSFRGDRGNTEAFF. The CDR3 DNA follows: TGCGCCAGCAGCTTCCGAGGGGACAGGGGGAACACTGAAGCTTTCTTT.

The table lists this clone with a few counts. J is TRBJ2-2 and V is TRBV12-5, with 8 bases aligning to TRBD1. Trimming at V came to 5 bases and at J to 6 bases, leaving 5 bases not matched to a gene. This CDR3 has 14 amino acids. Germline V gene data show CDR1 as LGHNT and CDR2 as FRNRAP. The CDR3 is CASGTQGASGELFF. The CDR3 DNA reads as TGTGCTAGTGGTACCCAGGGGGCATCCGGGGAGCTGTTTTTT. The whole variable domain, filled in from reference TRBV12-5 and TRBJ2-2, reads DARVTQTPRHKVTEMGQEVTMRCQPILGHNTVFWYRQTMMQGLELLAYFRNRAPLDDSGMPKDRFSAEMPDATLATLKIQPSEPRDSAVYFCASGTQGASGELFFGEGSRLTVL.

V usage is TRBV5-1 and J usage is TRBJ2-7; 7 bases fit TRBD1. The CDR3 is 15 residues long. From germline, CDR1 is SGHRS and CDR2 YFSETQ. V shed 2 bases and J 2 bases; nucleotides not matched to a gene: 7. The CDR3 sequence: CASSFTGTEAYEQYF. The CDR3 bases are TGCGCCAGCAGCTTCACCGGGACAGAGGCCTACGAGCAGTACTTC.

The chain couples TRBV13 to TRBJ2-5; the match to TRBD1 covers 8 bases. The CDR3 contains 15 residues. V lost 5 bases, J lost 1 base, and 6 bases stayed unmatched. CDR1 and CDR2 from the germline V gene are PRHDT and FYEKMQ (reference sequence). Written as DNA, the CDR3 is TGTGCCAGCAGCCCCAGGACAGGGTTCCAAGAGACCCAGTACTTC. As protein: CASSPRTGFQETQYF.

This chain connects TRBV18 to TRBJ1-1; TRBD1 matches 7 bases. Germline CDR1 and CDR2: KGHSH and LQKENI. This CDR3 comprises 12 residues. The V gene end was trimmed by 6 bases and the J gene end by 8 bases; junction bases not matched to a gene: 6. This CDR3 reads CASSQGTAEAFF. The DNA for the CDR3 is TGTGCCAGCTCGCAAGGGACAGCGGAAGCTTTCTTT.

V is TRBV7-2 and J is TRBJ1-5; no definite D call. V was trimmed by 5 bases and J by 0 bases, leaving 11 bases between them. CDR1 and CDR2 from the germline V gene are SGHTA and FQGNSA. This CDR3 has 15 residues. This CDR3 reads CASSPRGISNQPQHF. The CDR3 DNA sequence: TGTGCCAGCAGCCCCCGAGGCATTAGCAATCAGCCCCAGCATTTT.

Here the CDR3 DNA reads TGCGCCAGCAGCCACCACCGGGGGGCCCTAGAGAAGAACACTGAAGCTTTCTTT. This codes for CASSHHRGALEKNTEAFF. V usage is TRBV4-1 and J usage is TRBJ1-1; D perhaps matches TRBD1 (6 bases). Germline V gene data show CDR1 as MGHRA and CDR2 as YSYEKL. V dropped 3 bases and J dropped 1 base, with 21 bases sitting between them. This CDR3 contains 18 residues.

The J gene is TRBJ1-6, the V gene TRBV4-2; 9 bases align to TRBD1. The CDR3 sequence is 17 residues long. The J segment lost 9 bases and the V segment lost 4 bases, leaving 13 bases of the junction unmatched. From germline, CDR1 is LGHNA and CDR2 YNFKEQ. The chain's CDR3 is CASSLNQGPGQGSPLHF. CDR3 DNA sequence: TGTGCCAGCAGCCTAAACCAGGGTCCGGGACAGGGTTCACCCCTCCACTTT.

On this clone: The junction shows a germline mismatch at one end, possibly a read error. The rearrangement joins TRBV11-2 to TRBJ1-1, with 7 bases identical to TRBD1. From germline, CDR1 is SGHAT and CDR2 FQNNGV. CDR3 length equals 13 residues. The DNA for the CDR3 is TGTGCCAGCAGCTTAGCCCCACCCGCGACAGGGACATTT. It is translated as CASSLAPPATGTF.

The chain carries TRBV4-1 and TRBJ2-3; 9 positions agree with TRBD2. The V segment lost 0 bases and the J segment 1 base; nucleotides outside the gene matches: 2. Germline lookup yields CDR1 MGHRA and CDR2 YSYEKL. The CDR3 contains 16 residues. CDR3 sequence: CASSQERLAGTDTQYF. The CDR3 bases are TGCGCCAGCAGCCAAGAGCGACTAGCGGGCACAGATACGCAGTATTTT.

The chain couples TRBV12-5 to TRBJ1-6; D is possibly TRBD1 (5 bases). From germline, CDR1 is LGHNT and CDR2 FRNRAP. With 4 bases removed from V and 4 bases from J, the gap between germline ends came to 11 bases. The CDR3 contains 15 residues. The CDR3 region is CASGSISGYNSPLHF. The CDR3 DNA reads TGTGCTAGTGGTTCAATATCAGGGTATAATTCACCCCTCCACTTT.

This rearrangement joins TRBV7-8 to TRBJ1-5; D may be TRBD1 (5 bases). Germline lookup yields CDR1 SGHVS and CDR2 FQNEAQ. Trimming removed 1 base at V and 3 bases at J, with 7 bases between. This CDR3 is built from 14 residues. The CDR3: CASSLVDNNQPQHF. The CDR3 DNA is TGTGCCAGCAGCTTAGTGGACAACAATCAGCCCCAGCATTTT.

The genes are TRBV2 and TRBJ1-1; D is unclear. Germline CDR1 and CDR2: SNHLY and FYNNEI. V was shortened by 11 bases and J by 4 bases, with 14 bases between the two germline ends. The CDR3 has 12 residues. The CDR3 DNA reads as TGTGCCGGCTCCCTGGGAGTCACTGAAGCTTTCTTT. Translating gives CAGSLGVTEAFF.